Listed here are 8 T cell receptor beta chains from one sample, sequenced in a study of T cells in Graves' hyperthyroidism and ophthalmopathy. Using RNA transcripts as the source, TCR beta CDR3 regions were amplified. First-round RT-PCR of the TCR CDR3 relied on the HTBI primer set. Each CDR3 protein gets one entry after TCRdb re-called the multiplex PCR reads with MiXCR. The profile shows about 500,000 distinct CDR3 sequences, roughly 45% of them singletons. The specimen was peripheral blood or thyroid tissue (not recorded which). The receptors originated from an adult woman with Graves' disease, either hyperthyroidism or ophthalmopathy (not recorded which).

This clonotype was seen many times. V is TRBV29-1 and J is TRBJ1-5, with a weak D call TRBD1 (5 bases). CDR1 is SQVTM, CDR2 ANQGSEA, per germline. The CDR3 loop spans 13 amino acids. The V gene lost 5 bases and the J gene lost 2 bases, with 10 bases spanning the gap. This CDR3 is CSVRQGGNQPQHF. Here the CDR3 DNA reads TGCAGCGTTAGACAAGGGGGCAATCAGCCCCAGCATTTT.

This clonotype came up many times. The rearrangement uses TRBV29-1 and TRBJ2-6; D is undetermined. Trimming took 5 bases from V and 4 from J, leaving 12 bases between them. The germline gives CDR1 SQVTM, CDR2 ANQGSEA. The CDR3 has 14 residues. The CDR3 DNA is TGCAGCGTTCGCGACTTCGGGGGGGCCAACGTCCTGACTTTC. It is translated as CSVRDFGGANVLTF.

This clonotype was counted many times. J is TRBJ1-5 and V is TRBV6-6, with D uncertain. The CDR3 consists of 13 residues. V lost 6 bases and J 0 bases, leaving 6 bases between the germline ends. Germline-derived CDR1 and CDR2 are MNHNY and SVGAGI (reference sequence). The CDR3 spells CASRVTSNQPQHF. CDR3 sequence (DNA): TGTGCCAGCAGAGTGACTAGCAATCAGCCCCAGCATTTT.

This clonotype was seen repeatedly, ten times or more. The rearrangement uses TRBV2 and TRBJ2-7, with D uncertain. V lost 5 bases to trimming and J lost 3 bases, with 8 bases between them. The CDR3 sequence is 12 residues long. In germline, CDR1 is SNHLY, CDR2 FYNNEI. CDR3 loop: CASSFLDYEQYF. In DNA form, the CDR3 reads TGTGCCAGCAGTTTCCTTGACTACGAGCAGTACTTC.

As regards this clonotype: Being one base from a much bigger clone, this may be a read error. The V call is TRBV5-8, the J call TRBJ2-5, with 7 bases lining up with TRBD2. CDR1 is SGHTS and CDR2 is YDEGEE in the germline V gene. After removal of 4 bases from V and 3 bases from J, the junction contained 9 bases not matched to a gene. The CDR3 is 15 residues long. CDR3 sequence reads: CASSPVYSGEETQYF. CDR3 coding DNA: TGTGCCAGCAGCCCAGTTTACAGCGGGGAAGAGACCCAGTACTTC.

This clonotype was found many times. The chain carries TRBV7-9 and TRBJ1-1; no firm D call. The CDR3 is 13 amino acids. Trimming left V 5 bases short and J 1 base short, with 8 bases between. In germline, CDR1 is SEHNR, CDR2 FQNEAQ (reference sequence). The CDR3 coding sequence is TGTGCCAGCAGCCCTCTGCGGAACACTGAAGCTTTCTTT. This codes for CASSPLRNTEAFF.

This clonotype has a single count. The gene calls are TRBV4-1 and TRBJ1-2; 7 nucleotides agree with TRBD1. From germline, CDR1 is MGHRA and CDR2 YSYEKL. This CDR3 has 12 residues. V shed 2 bases, J shed 8 bases, and the junction held 2 bases outside the gene matches. CDR3 coding DNA: TGCGCCAGCAGCCAACCGGGACAGGGCTACACCTTC. Amino acid sequence: CASSQPGQGYTF.

This clonotype was picked up many times. The chain employs TRBV29-1 and TRBJ2-7, with D possibly matching TRBD2 (5 bases). Germline V lookup: CDR1 SQVTM, CDR2 ANQGSEA. The ends were cut back, 7 bases at V and 0 bases at J, with 13 bases in the middle. The CDR3 spans 13 residues. CDR3 loop: CSAESLGSYEQYF. The DNA for the CDR3 is TGCAGCGCCGAGTCACTAGGCTCCTACGAGCAGTACTTC.